This entry lists 10 T cell receptor beta chains sequenced from one sample in a study of blood T cell repertoires in COVID-19. Measured with immunoSEQ multiplex PCR; TCRdb has only the in-frame clones, and not every one. The data show about 180,000 clones, with 70% to 85% seen just once and about 6.4% held by the top ten. Material for sequencing was peripheral blood. The source of these receptors is a human donor in a cohort sampled during active COVID-19.

This rearrangement joins TRBV4-1 to TRBJ1-4; 9 bases align to TRBD1. There are 16 residues in the CDR3. The germline V gene has CDR1 MGHRA and CDR2 YSYEKL. With 3 bases clipped from V and 5 bases from J, the junction kept 7 bases outside the gene matches. CDR3 protein: CASSQLPGQGNEKLFF. In DNA, the CDR3 is TGCGCCAGCAGCCAGCTACCGGGACAGGGAAATGAAAAACTGTTTTTT.

V is TRBV29-1 and J is TRBJ2-1; TRBD2 agrees at 13 bases. The V gene end was trimmed by 5 bases and the J gene end by 5 bases; junction bases not matched to a gene: 12. This CDR3 spans 17 amino acids. The germline V gene has CDR1 SQVTM and CDR2 ANQGSEA. The CDR3 DNA sequence: TGCAGCGTTCAGTTCAGGACTAGCGGGGGAATTAACAATGAGCAGTTCTTC. Residues: CSVQFRTSGGINNEQFF.

The chain joins TRBV7-3 to TRBJ1-1, with 7 bases identical to TRBD1. The ends lost 3 bases at V and 3 bases at J; junction bases unmatched: 19. Germline loops: CDR1 SGHTA, CDR2 FQGTGA. The CDR3 contains 19 residues. This CDR3 reads CASSLIPGQYFSRHTEAFF. CDR3 in DNA: TGTGCCAGCAGCTTGATCCCGGGACAGTACTTTTCGAGGCACACTGAAGCTTTCTTT.

V usage is TRBV4-1 and J usage is TRBJ1-5; no clear D gene. CDR1 is MGHRA, CDR2 YSYEKL, per germline. V was clipped by 4 bases and J by 5 bases, with 21 bases between them. This CDR3 spans 17 amino acids. The CDR3 coding sequence is TGCGCCAGCAGCCTTACCCCGGCCCCGACGCGGGATCAGCCCCAGCATTTT. The encoded protein is CASSLTPAPTRDQPQHF.

There are a few counts of this clone. The chain uses TRBV6-1 and TRBJ1-5; tentatively, D is TRBD1 (5 bases). Deletions cut 2 bases from V and 5 bases from J, with 10 bases between. This CDR3 is 14 amino acids long. Germline-derived CDR1 and CDR2 are MNHNS and SASEGT. DNA of the CDR3: TGTGCCAGCAGTGAACAGGGCGGCTATCAGCCCCAGCATTTT. This sequence encodes CASSEQGGYQPQHF.

The V and J genes are TRBV14 and TRBJ2-3, with TRBD2 matching 13 bases. This CDR3 spans 18 amino acids. V was clipped by 2 bases and J by 2 bases; unmatched bases: 7. CDR1 and CDR2 from the germline V gene are SGHDN and FVKESK. Written as DNA, the CDR3 is TGTGCCAGCAGCCAATGGACTAGCGGGGGTACCTTCACAGATACGCAGTATTTT. Translation: CASSQWTSGGTFTDTQYF.

The chain uses TRBV5-1 and TRBJ2-5; D might be TRBD2 (6 bases). CDR1 and CDR2 (germline): SGHRS, YFSETQ. The CDR3 spans 15 residues. Trimming cost V 6 bases and J 1 base, with 16 bases left between them. The CDR3 spells CASTPGGELQETQYF. The CDR3 coding sequence is TGCGCCAGCACCCCCGGAGGGGAACTCCAAGAGACCCAGTACTTC.

This chain joins TRBV4-1 and TRBJ1-1, with 7 bases aligning to TRBD1. V shed 6 bases, J shed 1 base, and the junction held 8 bases outside the gene matches. This CDR3 comprises 15 residues. In germline, CDR1 is MGHRA, CDR2 YSYEKL. The CDR3 spells CASRPGTAGNTEAFF. The CDR3 DNA sequence: TGCGCCAGCAGGCCAGGGACAGCGGGGAACACTGAAGCTTTCTTT.

The chain carries TRBV9 and TRBJ2-7; TRBD2 agrees at 13 bases. The J segment lost 3 bases and the V segment lost 3 bases, leaving 0 bases of the junction unmatched. Germline lookup yields CDR1 SGDLS and CDR2 YYNGEE. This CDR3 spans 14 amino acids. Here the CDR3 DNA reads TGTGCCAGCAGCGGGACTAGCGGGGGCTACGAGCAGTACTTC. It is translated as CASSGTSGGYEQYF.

The chain is built from TRBV2 and TRBJ2-7; D not certain. Germline V CDR1 and CDR2: SNHLY, FYNNEI. The CDR3 consists of 16 residues. V lost 7 bases and J 5 bases, leaving 24 bases between the germline ends. CDR3 loop: CASTPFPARIGHEQYF. CDR3 bases: TGTGCCAGCACTCCATTCCCAGCGAGGATAGGCCACGAGCAGTACTTC.